This TCR beta chain was retrieved from a study of Ad26.COV2.S vaccination and SARS-CoV-2 variants. Whole-study context: Donor had been placed in the Ad26.COV2.S arm of the COV1001 trial. Intramuscular Ad26.COV2.S at 5x10^10 or 1x10^11 viral particles. The study's findings and limits: Vaccine recipients posted higher spike-specific TCR breadth than their placebo counterparts. CD8+ and CD4+ T cells specific for spike reportedly responded with substantial breadth after vaccination.

As regards this clone: The antigen is unknown.

Method: immunoSEQ multiplex PCR; TCRdb's copy keeps in-frame clones and lacks some. The repertoire consists of about 460,000 clones, with roughly 87% occurring once and the leading ten covering 1.5% to 2%. The treatment here: some 20 received Ad26.COV2.S at low or high dose, single or two shots; about 5 received placebo; per-sample allocation not given. On day 63 after the first injection, vaccine and placebo recipients gave samples. The TCR was taken from a person aged 18-60 years who received the Ad26.COV2.S COVID-19 vaccine or a placebo. The specimen comprised peripheral blood, sampled in a trial of Ad26.COV2.S vaccine versus placebo.

The chain's CDR3 is CASRSRETEAFF. The CDR3 DNA sequence: TGTGCCAGCAGGAGCAGGGAGACTGAAGCTTTCTTT. The chain recombines TRBV2 with TRBJ1-1, with D perhaps TRBD1 (5 bases). V lost 6 bases to trimming and J lost 5 bases, with 10 bases between them. There are 12 residues in the CDR3. Germline V CDR1 and CDR2: SNHLY, FYNNEI. Variable domain in full (rest from reference TRBV2 and TRBJ1-1): EPEVTQTPSHQVTQMGQEVILRCVPISNHLYFYWYRQILGQKVEFLVSFYNNEISEKSEIFDDQFSVERPDGSNFTLKIRSTKLEDSAMYFCASRSRETEAFFGQGTRLTVV.